This T cell receptor beta chain was sequenced during a study of post-analysis software for immune sequencing data. Across the whole study: There were relapsing-remitting, secondary progressive and progressive-relapsing multiple sclerosis among the disease courses included.

Germline V gives CDR1 SGHAT, CDR2 FQNNGV. V was clipped by 1 base and J by 4 bases; unmatched bases: 3. This CDR3 has 14 residues. Each TCR beta cDNA library carried unique molecular identifiers. TCRdb redid the calling of the PCR reads with MiXCR, one entry per CDR3 protein. The sample shows hundreds of thousands of distinct CDR3 sequences, roughly 45% of them seen only once. Study-level points and caveats: Significantly lower normalized Chao1 diversity was seen in multiple sclerosis patients than in controls. Patients carried four or five TRBV segments more frequently than controls did, and TRBV5-6, TRBV5-1 and TRBV20-1 were among them.

In this sample, this clonotype turned up a few times. Its cognate antigen is unknown. This chain uses TRBV11-2 with TRBJ2-7; TRBD2 agrees at 8 bases. Sequences were obtained from blood. This receptor was identified in a girl aged 10 to 17 with multiple sclerosis. The CDR3 loop is CASSLGTSKYEQYF. The CDR3 coding sequence is TGTGCCAGCAGCTTAGGGACTAGCAAGTACGAGCAGTACTTC.